This T cell receptor beta chain was captured in a study of shared clonotypes between healthy human individuals. The V gene end was trimmed by 1 base and the J gene end by 7 bases; junction bases not matched to a gene: 13. CDR1 SGDLS and CDR2 YYNGEE come from the germline V gene. The CDR3 sequence is 17 residues long. It was into CD45RA+ naive and CD45RA-negative memory subsets that the CD4+ cells were split. A remark on this clone: The antigen remains unidentified.

Findings of the study overall: It was only blood that was sampled, and tissue repertoires likely differ. Among the subsets, naive ones generally showed larger estimated richness than memory ones.

Data came from immunoSEQ multiplex PCR; TCRdb stores just in-frame clones and leaves some out. The data contain some 2.4 million clones, under 95% of them singletons. The origin of this receptor is a man aged 18 to 30 in good health. Some clones in this sample may be carry-over from other donors' samples. The sample was naive CD4+ T cells from PBMCs. Subset: CD45RA+ positively selected. The chain has TRBV9 and TRBJ2-2; 7 bases map to TRBD2. Written as DNA, the CDR3 is TGTGCCAGCAGCGTATGGGCTAGCGGTTCGGGTCTCGGGGAGCTGTTTTTT. This translates into CASSVWASGSGLGELFF. The entire variable domain, with the rest obtained from reference TRBV9 and TRBJ2-2, is as follows: DSGVTQTPKHLITATGQRVTLRCSPRSGDLSVYWYQQSLDQGLQFLIQYYNGEERAKGNILERFSAQQFPDLHSELNLSSLELGDSALYFCASSVWASGSGLGELFFGEGSRLTVL.